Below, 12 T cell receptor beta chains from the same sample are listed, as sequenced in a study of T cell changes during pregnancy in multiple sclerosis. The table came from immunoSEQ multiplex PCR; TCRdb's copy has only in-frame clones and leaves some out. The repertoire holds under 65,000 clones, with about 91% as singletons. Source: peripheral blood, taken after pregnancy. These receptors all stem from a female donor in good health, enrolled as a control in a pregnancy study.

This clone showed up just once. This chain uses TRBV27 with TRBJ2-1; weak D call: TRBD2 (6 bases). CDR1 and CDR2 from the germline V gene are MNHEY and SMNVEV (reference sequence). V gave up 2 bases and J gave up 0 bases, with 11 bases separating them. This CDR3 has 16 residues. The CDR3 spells CASSLGRGYSYNEQFF. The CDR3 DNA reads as TGTGCCAGCAGTTTAGGGCGGGGCTACTCCTACAATGAGCAGTTCTTC.

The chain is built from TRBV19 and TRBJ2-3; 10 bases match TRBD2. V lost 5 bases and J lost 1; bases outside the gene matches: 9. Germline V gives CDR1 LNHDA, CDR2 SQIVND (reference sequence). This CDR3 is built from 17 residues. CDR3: CASSGAGGHLRTDTQYF. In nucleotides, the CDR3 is TGTGCCAGTAGTGGAGCGGGGGGGCATTTGCGCACAGATACGCAGTATTTT.

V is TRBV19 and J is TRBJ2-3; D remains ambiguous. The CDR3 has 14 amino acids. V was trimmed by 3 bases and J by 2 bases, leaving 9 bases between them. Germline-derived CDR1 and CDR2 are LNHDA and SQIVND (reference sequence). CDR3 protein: CASSMSETTDTQYF. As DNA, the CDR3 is TGTGCCAGTAGTATGAGTGAAACCACAGATACGCAGTATTTT.

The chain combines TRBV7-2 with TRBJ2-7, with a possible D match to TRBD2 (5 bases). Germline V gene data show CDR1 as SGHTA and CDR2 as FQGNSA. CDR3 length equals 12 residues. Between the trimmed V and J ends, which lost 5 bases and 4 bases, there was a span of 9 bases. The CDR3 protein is CASSAPGYEQYF. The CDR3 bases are TGTGCCAGCAGCGCCCCGGGGTACGAGCAGTACTTC.

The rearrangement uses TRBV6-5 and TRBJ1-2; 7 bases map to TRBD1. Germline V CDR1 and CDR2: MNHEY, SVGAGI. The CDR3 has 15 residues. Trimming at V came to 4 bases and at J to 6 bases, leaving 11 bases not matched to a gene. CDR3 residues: CASSWGGGGSDGYTF. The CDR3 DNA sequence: TGTGCCAGCAGTTGGGGAGGAGGGGGCTCGGATGGCTACACCTTC.

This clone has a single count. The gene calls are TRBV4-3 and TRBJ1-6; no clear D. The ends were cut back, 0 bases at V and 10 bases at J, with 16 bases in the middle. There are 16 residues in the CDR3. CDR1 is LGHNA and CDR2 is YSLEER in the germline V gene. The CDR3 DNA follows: TGCGCCAGCAGCCAAGAAAGTCGGGGTGGTTGGTCACCCCTCCACTTT. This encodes CASSQESRGGWSPLHF.

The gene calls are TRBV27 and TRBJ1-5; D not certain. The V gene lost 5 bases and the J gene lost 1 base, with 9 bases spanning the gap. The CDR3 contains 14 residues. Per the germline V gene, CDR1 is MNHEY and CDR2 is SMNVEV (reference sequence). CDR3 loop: CASSTAGSNQPQHF. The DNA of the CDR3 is TGTGCCAGCAGTACCGCCGGGAGCAATCAGCCCCAGCATTTT.

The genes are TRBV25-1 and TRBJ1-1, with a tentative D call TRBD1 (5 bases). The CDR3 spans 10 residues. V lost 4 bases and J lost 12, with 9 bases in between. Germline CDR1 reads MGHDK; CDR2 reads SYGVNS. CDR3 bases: TGTGCCAGCAGTGGGGGGGAACCTTTCTTT. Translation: CASSGGEPFF.

The CDR3 is CASSLVRRERTRNEQFF. The CDR3 nucleotides read TGTGCCAGCAGTTTAGTAAGGCGGGAGAGGACAAGGAATGAGCAGTTCTTC. This chain uses TRBV28 with TRBJ2-1; 7 nucleotides match TRBD2. There are 17 residues in the CDR3. J gave up 7 bases and V 2 bases, and 14 bases lay outside the gene matches. Germline V gives CDR1 MDHEN, CDR2 SYDVKM.

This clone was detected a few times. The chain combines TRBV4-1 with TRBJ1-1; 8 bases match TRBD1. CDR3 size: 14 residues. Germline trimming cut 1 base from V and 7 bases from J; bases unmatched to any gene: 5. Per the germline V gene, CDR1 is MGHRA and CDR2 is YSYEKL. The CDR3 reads CASSQVFDRGEAFF. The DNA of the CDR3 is TGCGCCAGCAGCCAAGTATTCGACAGGGGTGAAGCTTTCTTT.

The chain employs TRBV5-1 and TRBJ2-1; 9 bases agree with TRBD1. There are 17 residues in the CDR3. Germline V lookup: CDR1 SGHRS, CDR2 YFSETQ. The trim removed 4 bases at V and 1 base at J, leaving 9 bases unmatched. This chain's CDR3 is CASSGTRGQGSYNEQFF. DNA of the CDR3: TGCGCCAGCAGCGGAACAAGAGGACAGGGGTCCTACAATGAGCAGTTCTTC.

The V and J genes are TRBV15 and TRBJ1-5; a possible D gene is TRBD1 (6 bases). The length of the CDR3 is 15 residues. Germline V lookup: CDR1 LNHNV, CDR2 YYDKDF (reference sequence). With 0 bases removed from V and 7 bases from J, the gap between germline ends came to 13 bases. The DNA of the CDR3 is TGTGCCACCAGCAGAGATCGGCCAGGGGAACAGCCCCAGCATTTT. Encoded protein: CATSRDRPGEQPQHF.